This T cell receptor beta chain was captured in a study of blood T cells in healthy people across ages (dated by TCRdb to between 2014 and 2016). Some background on the complete study: Template switching captured roughly one uniquely barcoded TCR beta cDNA molecule per two T cells in model experiments. The donors were split into four age groups: young (average about 15 years), middle-aged (39), aged (62) and long-lived (82). Using the same blood draw, the study looked at two additional independent replicas of 1 million unique cDNA reads for two donors, one aged 18 to 30 and the other aged 80 or older. To track age-related changes in TCR beta repertoire diversity, the study relied on deep sequencing normalized with unique cDNA molecular identifiers. To avoid experimental bias, donors of different ages were randomly spread across the sequencing lanes.

Overall study outcomes, separate from this receptor: Estimates of total diversity based on one million sequenced T cells were regarded as lower bounds and as underestimates. Since profiling was done on bulk unsorted PBMCs, naive and antigen-experienced compartments could not be conclusively compared. There was a strong correlation between observed TCR beta diversity and the percentage of naive T cells measured by flow cytometry. Because the CMV infection status of the donors was unknown, age-related changes in expanded clonotypes may potentially have been confounded. Observed TCR beta diversity per million T cells fell roughly linearly with age, and a significant reduction was already apparent by age roughly 40. Compared with the aged group, more naive CD4+ T cells, fewer expanded clones and increased TCR diversity were shown by the long-lived group, suggesting age selection.

Library creation used 5' RACE. These reads were obtained on an Illumina HiSeq 2500. The second PCR ran for about 6 to 12 cycles and used a J-beta primer mix along with a sample-barcoded 5' primer. A unique molecular identifier was introduced onto each TCR beta cDNA molecule by a template-switch 5' adaptor carrying 12 random nucleotides. Each sample yielded at least 2.5 million CDR3-containing paired-end reads. The Mint cDNA synthesis kit, primed by a TRBC-specific oligonucleotide, was used to synthesize first-strand cDNA from all RNA. Following uracil-DNA glycosylase treatment, a first 18-cycle PCR with universal primers M1SS and BC2_uni_R was performed on all cDNA. The paper's data handling went like this. Normalization of each sample was performed by random selection of 1 million high-quality reads, each carrying a distinct molecular identifier. Reads sharing molecular identifiers were discarded rather than binned into consensus sequences. MiTCR, with a Q25 quality threshold and the strictest error-elimination algorithm, was used for CDR3 identification, clonotype clustering and error correction. A nonparametric unseen species model with Euler transformation was used to estimate a lower bound on total TCR beta diversity. TCRdb reprocessed the public reads (quality trimming at Q25 with fastp, clone calling with MiXCR) and kept in-frame beta chains. Rows merge per CDR3 protein into single entries with the most common DNA and genes. The V and J calls come from TCRdb's annotation, not from the publication. This sample gives some 900,000 distinct CDR3 sequences in total; around 46% of them show up just once. The ten largest clones take up over 10% of the sample.

In regard to this clonotype: The antigen it recognizes is unknown. Nothing much larger sits one base from this clone, and base qualities are not available.

V loses 7 bases, J loses 0 bases, and the germline ends lie 16 bases apart. Looking up the germline V gene yields CDR1 MGHDK and CDR2 SYGVNS. The CDR3 starts with the cysteine, ends with the phenylalanine, and has 16 residues. The entry retains the CDR3 DNA only, 48 bases that are in frame from base 1. The donors were a few dozen Caucasian individuals from Russia, aged roughly 6 to 100 years, who were systemically healthy. Each donor gave around 9.8 milliliters of peripheral blood, collected into EDTA-treated Vacutainer tubes. PBMCs were isolated by Ficoll-Paque density-gradient centrifugation, with at least 6 million obtained per sample. Trizol reagent was used to extract total RNA from PBMCs, with at least 6 micrograms per sample. The percentages of naive CD45RAhigh/CD27high T cells were determined by flow cytometry on a PBMC aliquot from every donor.

The clonotype comes from a man younger than 45 in good health. The source material was blood. The rearrangement joined TRBV25-1 to TRBJ2-1; perhaps TRBD1 is the D gene, with 6 bases matching. The CDR3 loop reads CASTQGRTTSYNEQFF. The nucleotide sequence reads TGTGCCAGCACCCAGGGGCGGACAACCTCCTACAATGAGCAGTTCTTC.